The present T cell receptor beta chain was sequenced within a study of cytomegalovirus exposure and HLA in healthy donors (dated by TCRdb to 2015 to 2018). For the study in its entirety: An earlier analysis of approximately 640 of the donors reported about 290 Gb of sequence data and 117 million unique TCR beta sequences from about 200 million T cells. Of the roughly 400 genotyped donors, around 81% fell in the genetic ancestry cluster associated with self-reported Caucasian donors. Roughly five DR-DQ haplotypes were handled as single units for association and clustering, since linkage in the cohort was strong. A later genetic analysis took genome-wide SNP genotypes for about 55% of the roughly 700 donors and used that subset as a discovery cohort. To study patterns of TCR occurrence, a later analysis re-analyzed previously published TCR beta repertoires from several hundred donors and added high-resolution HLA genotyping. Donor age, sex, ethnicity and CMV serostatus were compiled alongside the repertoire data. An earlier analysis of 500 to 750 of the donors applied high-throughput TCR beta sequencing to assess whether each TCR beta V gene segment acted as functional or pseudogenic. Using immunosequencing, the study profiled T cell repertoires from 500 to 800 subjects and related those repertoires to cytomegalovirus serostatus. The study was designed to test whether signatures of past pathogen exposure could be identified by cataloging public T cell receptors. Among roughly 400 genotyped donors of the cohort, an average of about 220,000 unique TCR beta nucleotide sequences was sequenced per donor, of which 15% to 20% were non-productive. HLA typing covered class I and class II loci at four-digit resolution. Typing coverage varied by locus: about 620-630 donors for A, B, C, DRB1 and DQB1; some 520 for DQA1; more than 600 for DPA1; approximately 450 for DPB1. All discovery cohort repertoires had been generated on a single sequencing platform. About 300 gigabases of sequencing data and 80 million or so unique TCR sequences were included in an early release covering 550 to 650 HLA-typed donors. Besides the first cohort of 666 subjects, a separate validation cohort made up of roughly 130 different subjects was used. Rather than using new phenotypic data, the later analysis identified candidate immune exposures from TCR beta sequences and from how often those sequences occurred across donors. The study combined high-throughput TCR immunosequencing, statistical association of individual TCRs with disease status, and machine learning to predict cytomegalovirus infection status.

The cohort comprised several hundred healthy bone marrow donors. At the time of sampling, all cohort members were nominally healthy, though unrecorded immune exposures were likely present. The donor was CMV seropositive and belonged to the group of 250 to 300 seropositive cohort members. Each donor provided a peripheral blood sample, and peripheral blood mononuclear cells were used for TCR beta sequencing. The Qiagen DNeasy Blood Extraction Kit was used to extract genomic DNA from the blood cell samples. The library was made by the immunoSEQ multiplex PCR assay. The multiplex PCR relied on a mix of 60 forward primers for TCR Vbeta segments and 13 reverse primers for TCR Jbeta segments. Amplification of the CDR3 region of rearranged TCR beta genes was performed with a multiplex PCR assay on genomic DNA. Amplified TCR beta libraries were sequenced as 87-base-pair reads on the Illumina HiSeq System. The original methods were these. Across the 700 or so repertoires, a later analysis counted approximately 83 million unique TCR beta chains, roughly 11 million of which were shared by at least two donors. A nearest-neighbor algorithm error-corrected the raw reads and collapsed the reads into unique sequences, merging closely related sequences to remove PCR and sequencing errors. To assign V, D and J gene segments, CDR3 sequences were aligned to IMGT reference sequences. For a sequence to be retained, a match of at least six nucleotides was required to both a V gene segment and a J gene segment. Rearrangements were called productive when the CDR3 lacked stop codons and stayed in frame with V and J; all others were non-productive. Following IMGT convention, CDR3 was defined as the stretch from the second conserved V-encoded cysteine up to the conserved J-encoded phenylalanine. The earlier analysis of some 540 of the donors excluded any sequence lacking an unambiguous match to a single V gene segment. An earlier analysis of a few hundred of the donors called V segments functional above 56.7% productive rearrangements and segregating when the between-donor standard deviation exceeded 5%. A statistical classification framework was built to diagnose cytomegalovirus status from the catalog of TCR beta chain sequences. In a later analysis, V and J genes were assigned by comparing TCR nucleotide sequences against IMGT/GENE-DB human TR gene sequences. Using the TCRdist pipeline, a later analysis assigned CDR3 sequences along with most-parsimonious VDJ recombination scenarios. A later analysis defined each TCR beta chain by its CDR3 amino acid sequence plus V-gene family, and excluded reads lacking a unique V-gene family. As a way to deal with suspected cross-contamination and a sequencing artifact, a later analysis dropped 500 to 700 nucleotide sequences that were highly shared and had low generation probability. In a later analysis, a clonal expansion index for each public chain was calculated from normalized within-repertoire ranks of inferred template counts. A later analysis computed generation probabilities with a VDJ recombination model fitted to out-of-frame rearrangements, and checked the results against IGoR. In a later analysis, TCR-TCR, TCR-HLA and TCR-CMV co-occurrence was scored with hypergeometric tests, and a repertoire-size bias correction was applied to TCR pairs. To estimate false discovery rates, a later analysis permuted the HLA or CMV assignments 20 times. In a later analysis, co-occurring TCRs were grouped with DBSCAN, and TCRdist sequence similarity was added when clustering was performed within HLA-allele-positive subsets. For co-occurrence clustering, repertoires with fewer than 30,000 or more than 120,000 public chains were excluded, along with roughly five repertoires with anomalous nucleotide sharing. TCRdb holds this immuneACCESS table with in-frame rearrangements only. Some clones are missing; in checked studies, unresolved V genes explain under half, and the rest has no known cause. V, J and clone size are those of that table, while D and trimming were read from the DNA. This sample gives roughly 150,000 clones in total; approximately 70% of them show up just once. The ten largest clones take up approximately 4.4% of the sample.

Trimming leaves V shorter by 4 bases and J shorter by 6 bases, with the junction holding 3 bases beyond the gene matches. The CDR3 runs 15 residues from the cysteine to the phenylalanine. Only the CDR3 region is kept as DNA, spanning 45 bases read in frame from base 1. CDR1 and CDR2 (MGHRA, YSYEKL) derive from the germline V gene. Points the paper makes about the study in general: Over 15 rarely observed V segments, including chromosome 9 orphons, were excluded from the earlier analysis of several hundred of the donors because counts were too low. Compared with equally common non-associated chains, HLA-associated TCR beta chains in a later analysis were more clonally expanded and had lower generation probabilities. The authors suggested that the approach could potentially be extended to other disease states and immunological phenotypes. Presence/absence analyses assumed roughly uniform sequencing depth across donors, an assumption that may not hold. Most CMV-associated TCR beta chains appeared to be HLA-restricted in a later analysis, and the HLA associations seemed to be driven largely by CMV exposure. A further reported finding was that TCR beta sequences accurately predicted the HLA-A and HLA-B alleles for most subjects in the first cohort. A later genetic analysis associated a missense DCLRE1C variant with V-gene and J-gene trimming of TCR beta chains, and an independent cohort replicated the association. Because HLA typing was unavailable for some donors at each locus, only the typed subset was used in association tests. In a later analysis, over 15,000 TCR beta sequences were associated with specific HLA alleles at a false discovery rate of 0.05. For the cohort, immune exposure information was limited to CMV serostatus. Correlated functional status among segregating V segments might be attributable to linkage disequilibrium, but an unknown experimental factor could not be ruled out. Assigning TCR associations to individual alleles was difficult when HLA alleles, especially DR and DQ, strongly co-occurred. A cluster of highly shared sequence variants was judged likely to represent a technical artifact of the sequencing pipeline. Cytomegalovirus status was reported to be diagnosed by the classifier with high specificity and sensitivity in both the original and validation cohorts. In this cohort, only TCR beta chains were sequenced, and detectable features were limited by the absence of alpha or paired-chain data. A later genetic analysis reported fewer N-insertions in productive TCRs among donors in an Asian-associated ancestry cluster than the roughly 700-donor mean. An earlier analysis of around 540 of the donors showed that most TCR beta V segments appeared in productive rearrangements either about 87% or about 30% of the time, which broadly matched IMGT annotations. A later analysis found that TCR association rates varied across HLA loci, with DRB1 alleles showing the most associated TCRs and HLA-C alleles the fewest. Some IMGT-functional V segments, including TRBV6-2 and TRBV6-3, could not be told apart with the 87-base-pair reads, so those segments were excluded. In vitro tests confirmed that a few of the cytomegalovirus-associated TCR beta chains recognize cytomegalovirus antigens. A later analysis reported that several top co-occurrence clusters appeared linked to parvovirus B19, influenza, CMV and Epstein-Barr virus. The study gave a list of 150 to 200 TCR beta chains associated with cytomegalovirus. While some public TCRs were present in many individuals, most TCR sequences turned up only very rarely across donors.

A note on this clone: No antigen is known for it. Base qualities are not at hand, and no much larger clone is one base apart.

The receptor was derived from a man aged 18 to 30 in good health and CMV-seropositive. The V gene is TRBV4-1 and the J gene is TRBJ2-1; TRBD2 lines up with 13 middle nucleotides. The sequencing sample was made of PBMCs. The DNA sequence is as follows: TGCGCCAGCAGCCCACTAGCGGGAGGGTTCAATGAGCAGTTCTTC. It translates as CASSPLAGGFNEQFF.